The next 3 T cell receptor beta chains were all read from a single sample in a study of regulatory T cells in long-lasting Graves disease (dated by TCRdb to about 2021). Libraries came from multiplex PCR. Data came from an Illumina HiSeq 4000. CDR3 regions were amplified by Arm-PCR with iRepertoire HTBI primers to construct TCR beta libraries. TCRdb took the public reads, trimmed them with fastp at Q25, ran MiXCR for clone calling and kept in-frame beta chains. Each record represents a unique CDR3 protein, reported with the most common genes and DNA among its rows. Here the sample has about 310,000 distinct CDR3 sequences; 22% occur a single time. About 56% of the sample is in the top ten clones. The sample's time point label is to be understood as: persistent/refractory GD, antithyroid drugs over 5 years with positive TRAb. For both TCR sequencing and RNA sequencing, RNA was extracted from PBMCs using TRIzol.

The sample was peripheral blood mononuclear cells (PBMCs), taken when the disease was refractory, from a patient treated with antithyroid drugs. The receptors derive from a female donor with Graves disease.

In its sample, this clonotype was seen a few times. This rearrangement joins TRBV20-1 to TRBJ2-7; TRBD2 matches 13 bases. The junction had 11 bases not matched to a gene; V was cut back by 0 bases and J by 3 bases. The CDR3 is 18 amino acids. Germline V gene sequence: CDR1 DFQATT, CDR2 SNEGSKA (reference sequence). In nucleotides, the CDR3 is TGCAGTGCTAGAGATCAGGGGACTAGCGGGAAGATAGACTACGAGCAGTACTTC. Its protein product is CSARDQGTSGKIDYEQYF.

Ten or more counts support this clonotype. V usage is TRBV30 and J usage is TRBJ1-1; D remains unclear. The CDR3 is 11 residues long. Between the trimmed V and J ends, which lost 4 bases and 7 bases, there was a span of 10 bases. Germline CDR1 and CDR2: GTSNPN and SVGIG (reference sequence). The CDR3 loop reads CAWTTDFEAFF. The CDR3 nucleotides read TGTGCCTGGACGACCGATTTTGAAGCTTTCTTT.

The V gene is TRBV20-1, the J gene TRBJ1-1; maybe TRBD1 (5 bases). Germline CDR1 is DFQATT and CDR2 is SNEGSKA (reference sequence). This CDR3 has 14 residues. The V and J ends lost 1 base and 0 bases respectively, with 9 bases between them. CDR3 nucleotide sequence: TGCAGTGCTAGAGGGGGGACCTTGAACACTGAAGCTTTCTTT. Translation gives CSARGGTLNTEAFF.